The T cell receptor beta chain described here comes from a study of blood T cell repertoires in COVID-19. On the study more broadly: Collection of acute and convalescent COVID-19 samples took place in the United States, Italy and Spain.

Sequenced by immunoSEQ multiplex PCR; TCRdb stores in-frame clones only, minus some. The table records 150,000 to 200,000 clones, 82% of them present only once. V was trimmed by 2 bases and J by 4 bases, leaving 14 bases between them. The CDR3 is made up of 15 amino acids. CDR1 is SGHAT, CDR2 FQDESV, per germline (reference sequence). The chain is built from TRBV11-1 and TRBJ1-2; no clear D. This receptor was obtained from a woman aged 70-85 years with acute or convalescent COVID-19. The sequenced sample consisted of peripheral blood. This CDR3 is CASSLKEVSRYGYTF. DNA of the CDR3: TGTGCCAGCAGCTTAAAAGAGGTCTCGCGCTATGGCTACACCTTC.